Sequencing of this T cell receptor (beta chain) was carried out in a study of T cell responses to AZD1222 COVID-19 vaccine. This CDR3 spans 13 amino acids. Between the trimmed V and J ends, which lost 4 bases and 5 bases, there was a span of 11 bases. Study-level findings and limits: Spike was spanned by vaccine-associated CD4 TCRs, which were dominant at 160-218 and 743-854.

About this clone itself: Its antigen is not identified.

Produced via immunoSEQ multiplex PCR; TCRdb's table is partial and in-frame only. The sample includes about 110,000 clones, around 90% of them seen just once. This material consisted of peripheral blood, taken on day 0 of AZD1222 vaccination. The sequence was obtained from an adult in good health. The J gene is TRBJ1-1, the V gene TRBV12-3 or TRBV12-4; no reliable D call. CDR3 in DNA: TGTGCCAGCAGTTCCCAACGCGGTACTGAAGCTTTCTTT. Translating gives CASSSQRGTEAFF.